This T cell receptor (beta chain) was captured in a study of control samples from healthy donors and cancer patients. The table came from immunoSEQ multiplex PCR; TCRdb's copy has only in-frame clones and leaves some out. The table for this sample gives approximately 190,000 clones. The germline V gene has CDR1 LNHDA and CDR2 SQIVND (reference sequence). The germline V and J ends were trimmed by 5 bases and 3 bases, with 7 bases remaining between them. The CDR3 runs to 13 residues. V gene TRBV19 combines with J gene TRBJ1-4; D not certain. What was sequenced was blood. The sequence came from a woman in her 30s in good health. CDR3 region: CASSALANEKLFF. The CDR3, as DNA: TGTGCCAGTAGTGCCCTCGCTAATGAAAAACTGTTTTTT.